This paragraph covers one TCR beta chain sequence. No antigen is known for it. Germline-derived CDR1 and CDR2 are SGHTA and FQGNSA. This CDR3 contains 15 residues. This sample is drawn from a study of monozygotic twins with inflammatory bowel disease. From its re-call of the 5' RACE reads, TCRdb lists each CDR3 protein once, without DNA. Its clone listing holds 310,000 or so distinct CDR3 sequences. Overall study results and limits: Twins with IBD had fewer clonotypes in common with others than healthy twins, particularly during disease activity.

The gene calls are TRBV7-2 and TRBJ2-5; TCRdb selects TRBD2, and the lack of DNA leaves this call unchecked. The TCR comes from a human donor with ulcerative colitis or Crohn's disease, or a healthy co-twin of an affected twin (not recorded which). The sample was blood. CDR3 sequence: CATGTSGGIRETQYF. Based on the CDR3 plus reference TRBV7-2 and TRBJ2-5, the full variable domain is GAGVSQSPSNKVTEKGKDVELRCDPISGHTALYWYRQSLGQGLEFLIYFQGNSAPDKSGLPSDRFSAERTGGSVSTLTIQRTQQEDSAVYLCATGTSGGIRETQYFGPGTRLLVL.